The 22 T cell receptor beta chains in this list originate from one sample, sequenced in a study of early T cells in non-severe SARS-CoV-2 infection. TCRdb ran MiXCR on the 5' RACE reads and lists one entry per CDR3 protein. This table has some 61,000 distinct CDR3 sequences, about a tenth appearing once. Sequencing was performed on whole blood. These receptors were taken from an adult who was a healthcare worker with PCR-confirmed SARS-CoV-2 infection or an uninfected control (not recorded which).

In this sample, this clonotype turned up once. One end of the junction does not line up with germline, which may come from a read error. The rearrangement links TRBV12-3 or TRBV12-4 to TRBJ2-3; 8 bases map to TRBD2. The CDR3 is 14 amino acids. The CDR3 reads CASRASGGLVTQFF. CDR3 sequence (DNA): TGTGCCAGTCGGGCGTCGGGGGGGCTCGTTACGCAGTTTTTT.

This clonotype was found many times. DNA of the CDR3: TGTGCCAGCAGCTTAGCAGGGAACGACTACACCTTC. Translating it yields CASSLAGNDYTF. This chain joins TRBV7-9 and TRBJ1-2, with D uncertain. Germline V lookup: CDR1 SEHNR, CDR2 FQNEAQ (reference sequence). Trimming left V 0 bases short and J 10 bases short, with 9 bases between. The CDR3 has 12 residues.

This clonotype was picked up many times. This sequence joins TRBV20-1 and TRBJ2-7, with 8 bases aligning to TRBD1. The germline V gene encodes CDR1 DFQATT and CDR2 SNEGSKA (reference sequence). J lost 5 bases, V lost 2 bases, and 2 bases had no gene match. This CDR3 is 12 amino acids long. The CDR3 spells CSARQQGDEQYF. The CDR3 coding sequence is TGCAGTGCTAGACAACAGGGGGACGAGCAGTACTTC.

This clonotype was found once. The chain uses TRBV5-1 and TRBJ1-6, with D hard to call. The CDR3 extends over 12 amino acids. Germline-derived CDR1 and CDR2 are SGHRS and YFSETQ. V lost 4 bases and J lost 5, with 4 bases in between. CDR3 amino acids: CASSQDNSPLHF. The CDR3 nucleotides are TGCGCCAGCAGCCAGGATAATTCACCCCTCCACTTT.

The chain has TRBV13 and TRBJ2-7; 11 bases align to TRBD2. This CDR3 is 14 amino acids long. Germline V gives CDR1 PRHDT, CDR2 FYEKMQ (reference sequence). J gave up 6 bases and V 3 bases, and 4 bases lay outside the gene matches. CDR3 DNA: TGTGCCAGCAGCTTTACTAGCGGGGGAAGCGAGCAGTACTTC. Translating it yields CASSFTSGGSEQYF. Full variable domain (remainder filled in from reference TRBV13 and TRBJ2-7): AAGVIQSPRHLIKEKRETATLKCYPIPRHDTVYWYQQGPGQDPQFLISFYEKMQSDKGSIPDRFSAQQFSDYHSELNMSSLELGDSALYFCASSFTSGGSEQYFGPGTRLTVT.

CDR3 residues: CASRPRTGETQYF. In nucleotides, the CDR3 is TGTGCCAGCAGACCAAGGACAGGGGAGACCCAGTACTTC. V and J are TRBV14 and TRBJ2-5, with TRBD1 identical over 8 bases. The J segment lost 5 bases and the V segment lost 6 bases, leaving 5 bases of the junction unmatched. There are 13 residues in the CDR3. The germline CDR1 and CDR2 sequences are SGHDN and FVKESK.

The sample holds many counts of this clonotype. The gene calls are TRBV12-3 or TRBV12-4 and TRBJ1-1; D is unresolved. V gave up 5 bases and J gave up 1 base, with 11 bases separating them. The length of the CDR3 is 14 residues. The CDR3 sequence is CASSLYGTNTEAFF. DNA for the CDR3: TGTGCCAGCAGTCTGTATGGAACGAACACTGAAGCTTTCTTT.

The V and J genes are TRBV6-5 and TRBJ2-2, with TRBD1 matching over 7 bases. CDR1 is MNHEY and CDR2 is SVGAGI in the germline V gene. The CDR3 extends over 15 amino acids. V was pared by 7 bases and J by 7 bases, with 12 bases of the junction left unmatched. The CDR3 loop reads CASTTDRVIGGELFF. The CDR3 DNA reads as TGTGCCAGCACTACCGACAGGGTGATAGGCGGGGAGCTGTTTTTT.

This clonotype was detected ten times or more. This sequence joins TRBV5-1 and TRBJ2-5; D is undetermined. The CDR3 contains 13 residues. The V and J ends lost 0 bases and 5 bases respectively, with 8 bases between them. Germline assignment: CDR1 SGHRS and CDR2 YFSETQ. CDR3 sequence: CASSLGRAETQYF. The CDR3 nucleotides read TGCGCCAGCAGCTTGGGTAGGGCGGAGACCCAGTACTTC.

This chain uses TRBV5-5 with TRBJ1-1; D perhaps matches TRBD1 (6 bases). Germline V gene sequence: CDR1 SGHKS, CDR2 YYEKEE (reference sequence). Trimming shortened V by 6 bases and J by 2 bases, and 14 bases separated the two germline ends. The CDR3 length is 14 residues. This CDR3 reads CASTRGPENTEAFF. DNA for the CDR3: TGTGCCAGCACCCGGGGGCCGGAAAACACTGAAGCTTTCTTT.

This clonotype was recorded a few times. The V call is TRBV30, the J call TRBJ2-3, with TRBD2 matching 8 bases. There are 15 residues in the CDR3. Trimming removed 5 bases from V and 1 base from J; junction bases left unmatched: 8. Germline loops: CDR1 GTSNPN, CDR2 SVGIG (reference sequence). The CDR3 loop reads CAWAASGGRTDTQYF. The DNA for the CDR3 is TGTGCCTGGGCAGCGAGCGGGGGCCGCACAGATACGCAGTATTTT. Drawing the rest from reference TRBV30 and TRBJ2-3, the complete variable domain is SQTIHQWPATLVQPVGSPLSLECTVEGTSNPNLYWYRQAAGRGLQLLFYSVGIGQISSEVPQNLSASRPQDRQFILSSKKLLLSDSGFYLCAWAASGGRTDTQYFGPGTRLTVL.

This clonotype turned up a few times. The rearrangement uses TRBV6-6 and TRBJ2-3; 7 bases agree with TRBD2. CDR3 length: 14 amino acids. Germline CDR1 MNHNY, CDR2 SVGAGI (reference sequence). Losses at the gene ends were 7 bases for V and 4 bases for J; bases not matched to a gene: 8. This CDR3 reads CASMRAGESDTQYF. The CDR3 DNA sequence: TGTGCCAGCATGAGGGCGGGGGAGTCAGATACGCAGTATTTT.

This clonotype was seen only a few times. The chain uses TRBV5-1 and TRBJ1-1; D remains ambiguous. V gave up 2 bases and J gave up 7 bases, with 15 bases separating them. The CDR3 totals 14 residues. Germline CDR1 reads SGHRS; CDR2 reads YFSETQ. For the CDR3, the DNA is TGCGCCAGCAGCTTTACGGGTAAAGCGTATGAAGCTTTCTTT. Translation gives CASSFTGKAYEAFF.

This chain uses TRBV12-3 or TRBV12-4 with TRBJ2-5; 9 bases are a match to TRBD2. The V segment lost 5 bases and the J segment 2 bases; nucleotides outside the gene matches: 6. This CDR3 is 15 amino acids long. Written as DNA, the CDR3 is TGTGCCAGCAGTCCAATAGCGGGGGCGCAAGAGACCCAGTACTTC. Residues: CASSPIAGAQETQYF.

This clonotype showed up many times. The V call is TRBV12-3 or TRBV12-4, the J call TRBJ2-2; D call uncertain. Trimming cost V 0 bases and J 8 bases, with 7 bases left between them. The CDR3 is 13 residues long. This chain's CDR3 is CASSLASPGELFF. The DNA of the CDR3 is TGTGCCAGCAGTTTAGCTTCTCCGGGGGAGCTGTTTTTT.

This clonotype was counted at least ten times. The genes are TRBV3-1 and TRBJ1-2, with D possibly matching TRBD1 (6 bases). The V gene's germline CDR1 is LGHDT and CDR2 YNNKEL (reference sequence). This CDR3 is 12 amino acids long. V was cut by 8 bases and J by 6 bases, with 13 bases left in between. CDR3: CASGGRKDGYTF. CDR3 bases: TGTGCCAGCGGGGGGCGTAAGGATGGCTACACCTTC.

The chain couples TRBV9 to TRBJ2-3, with D possibly called TRBD1 or TRBD2 (5 bases each). CDR3 length: 15 residues. Germline CDR1 and CDR2: SGDLS and YYNGEE. Trimming stripped 8 bases from V and 2 bases from J, with 18 bases between. The CDR3 bases are TGTGCCAGTCAGGGCCTAGCAGAAAACACAGATACGCAGTATTTT. Encoded protein: CASQGLAENTDTQYF.

The chain carries TRBV3-1 and TRBJ2-6; D remains unclear. The germline V gene encodes CDR1 LGHDT and CDR2 YNNKEL (reference sequence). The V end was cut by 7 bases, the J end by 4 bases, with 8 bases between. The CDR3 covers 13 residues. As DNA, the CDR3 is TGTGCCAGCACTATTACCGGGGCCAACGTCCTGACTTTC. Translating it yields CASTITGANVLTF.

This clonotype was seen ten or more times. V usage is TRBV5-1 and J usage is TRBJ2-5; a possible D gene is TRBD2 (6 bases). Per the germline V gene, CDR1 is SGHRS and CDR2 is YFSETQ. The CDR3 covers 14 residues. V shed 4 bases and J shed 3 bases, with 13 bases lying between them. The CDR3 is CASSLGGVEETQYF. The CDR3 DNA follows: TGCGCCAGCAGCCTGGGGGGAGTTGAAGAGACCCAGTACTTC.

This clonotype was seen a few times. The gene calls are TRBV20-1 and TRBJ1-1; D not resolved. Trimming took 6 bases from V and 5 from J, leaving 16 bases between them. CDR3 length equals 13 residues. Germline-derived CDR1 and CDR2 are DFQATT and SNEGSKA (reference sequence). The CDR3 loop reads CSAGLLRGTEAFF. The CDR3 DNA is TGCAGTGCCGGTCTCCTACGGGGAACTGAAGCTTTCTTT.

This clonotype was counted a few times. The chain is built from TRBV9 and TRBJ2-2; unclear D gene. V shed 1 base and J shed 5 bases, with 6 bases lying between them. The CDR3 runs 13 residues. Germline-derived CDR1 and CDR2 are SGDLS and YYNGEE. The CDR3 nucleotides are TGTGCCAGCAGCGTAACAATGACCGGGGAGCTGTTTTTT. It yields the protein CASSVTMTGELFF.

This clonotype was counted at least ten times. The chain combines TRBV30 with TRBJ1-6; no reliable D call. Germline assignment: CDR1 GTSNPN and CDR2 SVGIG (reference sequence). Between the trimmed V and J ends, which lost 3 bases and 7 bases, there was a span of 4 bases. This CDR3 is 11 amino acids long. CDR3 sequence: CAWSKNSPLHF. The CDR3, as DNA: TGTGCCTGGAGCAAGAATTCACCCCTCCACTTT.